The text below deals with one TCR beta chain. These data come from a study of blood T cell repertoires in COVID-19. Study background: Samples came from the United States, Italy and Spain, spanning acute and convalescent COVID-19. Sample material is recorded as cDNA or gDNA derived from T cells, B-cell-depleted T cells, or PBMCs.

CDR1 and CDR2 from the germline V gene are LNHDA and SQIVND (reference sequence). The CDR3 contains 20 residues. V was clipped by 1 base and J by 0 bases; unmatched bases: 15. As originally analysed: Amplifying reference gene primers gave estimates of nucleated cell counts. Repertoires were generated with immunoSEQ multiplex PCR, while TCRdb's copy carries only in-frame clones and drops some. V, J and clone size were drawn from that table, and D and trimming were deduced from the DNA. The top ten clones hold about 5.3% of a sample with approximately 54,000 clones, roughly 79% of them seen once. The sample comprised peripheral blood. The sequence came from a woman aged 55-69 years with acute or convalescent COVID-19. The rearrangement joins TRBV19 to TRBJ2-1; 7 nucleotides match TRBD2. The CDR3 is CASSIGLAVPLSFSYNEQFF. The DNA for the CDR3 is TGTGCCAGTAGTATAGGGCTAGCGGTCCCCCTTAGCTTCTCCTACAATGAGCAGTTCTTC.